This T cell receptor (beta chain) is from a study of naive and memory T cell subsets. Findings and limits, study-wide: Over 85% of naive TCR sequences appeared only once, unlike memory subsets. Especially in CD8 cells, naive repertoires contained a few larger clonotypes, possibly CD45RA-re-expressing memory cells. In CD4 and CD8 cells, diversity dropped from naive through EMRA.

This CDR3 comprises 14 residues. V lost 0 bases and J lost 5, with 11 bases in between. Germline V gives CDR1 SGDLS, CDR2 YYNGEE. Two oligonucleotides, mixed equimolar, formed the beta constant-region primer covering TRBC1 and TRBC2. Ligated cDNA was amplified by four rounds of PCR with nested alpha and beta constant-region primers and SP2. TCRdb independently ran MiXCR on the UMI-ligation and nested PCR reads; one entry per CDR3 protein. The table shows fewer than 150,000 distinct CDR3 sequences, with approximately 21% occurring only once. As to this clonotype: Antigen: not known.

Sequencing was performed on naive CD8+ T cells from blood. This sequence originates from a human donor in good health. The chain combines TRBV9 with TRBJ2-5, with D possibly being TRBD2 (6 bases). CDR3 in amino acids: CASSVGGGTETQYF. Here the CDR3 DNA reads TGTGCCAGCAGCGTAGGCGGAGGGACGGAGACCCAGTACTTC.